This TCR beta chain emerged from a study of cytomegalovirus exposure and HLA in healthy donors. The PCR used 60 Vbeta and 13 Jbeta primers. As handled by the study authors: In a later analysis, the count reached about 75 million unique TCR beta chains, with roughly 12 million shared. Assay: immunoSEQ multiplex PCR; the TCRdb copy retains only in-frame clones and omits some. V, J and clone size reflect that table, while D and trimming were determined from the DNA. The sample lists under 200,000 clones; 70% to 80% were seen once. This clone has just one count. The J segment lost 2 bases and the V segment lost 6 bases, leaving 10 bases of the junction unmatched. The CDR3 length is 15 residues. The germline CDR1 and CDR2 sequences are SQVTM and ANQGSEA.

The V and J genes are TRBV29-1 and TRBJ2-1; 7 bases line up with TRBD2. The sequenced material came from PBMCs. The sequence derives from a woman in her 30s in good health and CMV-seropositive. The CDR3 DNA follows: TGCAGCGTCCTGGGAGGGCCCCGGGCCTACAATGAGCAGTTCTTC. Translation gives CSVLGGPRAYNEQFF.